Listed here are 5 T cell receptor beta chains from one sample, sequenced in a study of shared clonotypes between healthy human individuals (dated by TCRdb to 2019 to 2021). Library construction relied on the immunoSEQ multiplex PCR assay. Here the immuneACCESS table is served through TCRdb, limited to in-frame sequences with V and J called. Missing clones are a known gap in these copies; in checked studies unresolved V genes cover under half, and the rest lacks a known reason. Here the sample has 300,000 to 350,000 clones; less than 75% occur a single time. The top ten constitute more than 9% of the sample. Sequenced sample: memory CD4+ T cells sorted from blood. In light of the paper, this sample's cell subset or site label describes: CD45RA-negative fraction. The receptors originated from a man under 40 in good health.

The chain carries TRBV2 and TRBJ2-7; 9 nucleotides align to TRBD1. The V segment lost 4 bases and the J segment 2 bases; nucleotides outside the gene matches: 3. The CDR3 is 14 amino acids. CDR1 is SNHLY, CDR2 FYNNEI, per germline. CDR3 bases: TGTGCCAGCAGTGCAGACAGGGGGGCCTACGAGCAGTACTTC. Protein product: CASSADRGAYEQYF.

The chain has TRBV5-5 and TRBJ1-5; 11 positions match TRBD1. The CDR3 has 18 amino acids. Germline CDR1 and CDR2: SGHKS and YYEKEE (reference sequence). The junction had 9 bases not matched to a gene; V was cut back by 4 bases and J by 0 bases. The CDR3 DNA reads as TGTGCCAGCAGCCTCACCGGGACAGGGGGATATAGCAATCAGCCCCAGCATTTT. Amino acid sequence: CASSLTGTGGYSNQPQHF.

The gene calls are TRBV5-1 and TRBJ1-4; TRBD1 might be the D (6 bases). The CDR3 extends over 14 amino acids. Germline CDR1 and CDR2: SGHRS and YFSETQ. The ends were cut back, 4 bases at V and 5 bases at J, with 12 bases in the middle. The CDR3: CASSDGQLNEKLFF. The CDR3 DNA is TGCGCCAGCAGCGACGGACAGTTGAATGAAAAACTGTTTTTT.

The chain combines TRBV19 with TRBJ2-1; 9 nucleotides align to TRBD2. This CDR3 is 15 amino acids long. After removal of 9 bases from V and 0 bases from J, the junction contained 6 bases not matched to a gene. Germline-derived CDR1 and CDR2 are LNHDA and SQIVND (reference sequence). CDR3 in amino acids: CASRGGRASYNEQFF. CDR3 nucleotide sequence: TGTGCCAGCCGGGGCGGGAGGGCCTCCTACAATGAGCAGTTCTTC.

The V gene is TRBV5-3, the J gene TRBJ2-5; the D is unclear. TRBV5-3 is flagged as an ORF with uncertain function. There are 14 residues in the CDR3. The ends were cut back, 0 bases at V and 3 bases at J, with 9 bases in the middle. The CDR3: CARSLDPAEETQYF. The CDR3 DNA reads as TGTGCCAGAAGCTTGGACCCAGCAGAAGAGACCCAGTACTTC.